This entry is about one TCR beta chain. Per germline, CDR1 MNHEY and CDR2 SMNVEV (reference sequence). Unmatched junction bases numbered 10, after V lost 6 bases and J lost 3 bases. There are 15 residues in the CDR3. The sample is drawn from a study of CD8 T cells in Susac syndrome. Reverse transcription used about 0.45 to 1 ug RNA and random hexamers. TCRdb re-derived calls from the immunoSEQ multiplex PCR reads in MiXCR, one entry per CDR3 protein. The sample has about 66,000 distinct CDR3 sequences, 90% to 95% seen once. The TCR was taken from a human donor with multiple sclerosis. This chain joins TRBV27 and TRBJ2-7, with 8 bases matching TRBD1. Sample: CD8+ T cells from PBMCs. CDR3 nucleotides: TGTGCCAGCAGGGACGACAGGGGAGGTAACTACGAGCAGTACTTC. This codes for CASRDDRGGNYEQYF.